This T cell receptor (beta chain) was obtained from a study of patients and donors after allogeneic stem cell transplantation. This clonotype came up a few times. Via MiXCR, TCRdb re-called the RT-PCR reads, giving one row per CDR3 protein. The data show about 110,000 distinct CDR3 sequences, around 38% seen once. The receptor was isolated from a human donor who was either an allogeneic HSCT recipient or a stem cell or donor lymphocyte infusion donor (not recorded which). It is not recorded whose cells these are; they may come from a transplant donor. The sequenced material came from blood, either unsorted or a sorted T cell fraction (not recorded which).

Here the CDR3 DNA reads TGTGCCAGCAGCTTTACGGGACAGGAGTATCAGCCCCAGCATTTT. It encodes CASSFTGQEYQPQHF. This chain uses TRBV5-5 with TRBJ1-5, with 8 bases aligning to TRBD1. The J segment lost 5 bases and the V segment lost 2 bases, leaving 6 bases of the junction unmatched. CDR1 and CDR2 (germline): SGHKS, YYEKEE (reference sequence). This CDR3 has 15 residues.